A selection of T cell receptor beta chains follows, all from one sample in a study of cytomegalovirus exposure and HLA in healthy donors. Measured with immunoSEQ multiplex PCR; TCRdb has only the in-frame clones, and not every one. The sample has 95,000 to 150,000 clones, around four fifths seen once; the top ten hold around 18%. The sample consisted of PBMCs. These receptor sequences come from a man in his late teens or twenties in good health and CMV-seropositive. Each CDR3 is given with its conserved first and last residue. A D gene is named only where the DNA matches it firmly. Not all rows give a size; the values are once, few, many and, for expanded clones, a class.

V gene: TRBV28; J gene: TRBJ2-1; clone size: NA; D gene: TRBD2; CDR3 protein: CASGPGGNEQFF; CDR3 DNA: TGTGCCAGCGGACCGGGGGGGAATGAGCAGTTCTTC
V gene: TRBV2; J gene: TRBJ1-4; clone size: NA; D gene: NA; CDR3 protein: CASRGGPVGINEKLFF; CDR3 DNA: TGTGCCAGCAGGGGGGGGCCCGTGGGGATTAATGAAAAACTGTTTTTT
V gene: TRBV7-8; J gene: TRBJ2-5; clone size: NA; D gene: TRBD2; CDR3 protein: CASTQAGDPSEAQYF; CDR3 DNA: TGTGCCAGCACCCAAGCGGGGGACCCTTCGGAGGCCCAGTACTTC
V gene: TRBV11-2; J gene: TRBJ2-5; clone size: NA; D gene: TRBD2; CDR3 protein: CASSRLAGALETQYF; CDR3 DNA: TGTGCCAGCAGCCGACTAGCGGGGGCTTTAGAGACCCAGTACTTC
V gene: TRBV27; J gene: TRBJ2-7; clone size: NA; D gene: NA; CDR3 protein: CASSFTGDYEQYF; CDR3 DNA: TGTGCCAGCAGTTTTACGGGAGACTACGAGCAGTACTTC
V gene: TRBV7-6; J gene: TRBJ1-6; clone size: NA; D gene: NA; CDR3 protein: CAIKPGGGNSPLHF; CDR3 DNA: TGTGCCATCAAACCCGGGGGAGGCAATTCACCCCTCCACTTT
V gene: TRBV5-1; J gene: TRBJ2-3; clone size: NA; D gene: NA; CDR3 protein: CASRAKGDTNTQYF; CDR3 DNA: TGCGCCAGCCGTGCGAAGGGAGATACGAATACGCAGTATTTT
V gene: TRBV6-5; J gene: TRBJ1-2; clone size: NA; D gene: TRBD1; CDR3 protein: CASKPGQGYGYTF; CDR3 DNA: TGTGCCAGCAAACCGGGACAGGGATATGGCTACACCTTC
V gene: TRBV7-9; J gene: TRBJ2-5; clone size: once; D gene: TRBD1; CDR3 protein: CASSMGQARETQYF; CDR3 DNA: TGTGCCAGCAGCATGGGACAGGCCAGGGAGACCCAGTACTTC
V gene: TRBV15; J gene: TRBJ2-5; clone size: NA; D gene: TRBD1; CDR3 protein: CATGRNSGQDIFVETQYF; CDR3 DNA: TGTGCCACCGGGCGAAACTCAGGACAGGACATTTTCGTGGAGACCCAGTACTTC
V gene: TRBV28; J gene: TRBJ2-7; clone size: NA; D gene: TRBD1; CDR3 protein: CASRVQGVSYEQYF; CDR3 DNA: TGTGCCAGCCGGGTACAGGGGGTCTCCTACGAGCAGTACTTC
V gene: TRBV19; J gene: TRBJ2-7; clone size: NA; D gene: NA; CDR3 protein: CATGQGNYEQYF; CDR3 DNA: TGTGCCACCGGGCAGGGTAACTACGAGCAGTACTTC
V gene: TRBV9; J gene: TRBJ1-1; clone size: NA; D gene: NA; CDR3 protein: CASSVVPNTEAFF; CDR3 DNA: TGTGCCAGCAGCGTAGTCCCTAACACTGAAGCTTTCTTT
V gene: TRBV6-6; J gene: TRBJ2-5; clone size: NA; D gene: TRBD2; CDR3 protein: CASSSTSAETQYF; CDR3 DNA: TGTGCCAGCAGTTCGACTAGCGCTGAGACCCAGTACTTC
V gene: TRBV7-8; J gene: TRBJ2-7; clone size: NA; D gene: NA; CDR3 protein: CASSLEPYEQYF; CDR3 DNA: TGTGCCAGCAGCTTAGAGCCCTACGAGCAGTACTTC
V gene: TRBV6-1; J gene: TRBJ2-1; clone size: NA; D gene: TRBD2; CDR3 protein: CACQTSGSYNEQFF; CDR3 DNA: TGTGCCTGCCAGACTAGCGGCTCCTACAATGAGCAGTTCTTC
V gene: TRBV13; J gene: TRBJ1-1; clone size: NA; D gene: NA; CDR3 protein: CASPSRGEAFF; CDR3 DNA: TGTGCCAGCCCTAGTCGGGGTGAAGCTTTCTTT
V gene: TRBV11-2; J gene: TRBJ1-4; clone size: NA; D gene: TRBD1; CDR3 protein: CASSGTANEKLFF; CDR3 DNA: TGTGCCAGCAGTGGGACAGCTAATGAAAAACTGTTTTTT